The TCR beta chain described here comes from a study of blood T cell repertoires in COVID-19. On the study more broadly: The samples span acute and convalescent COVID-19 from the United States, Italy and Spain.

This CDR3 spans 16 amino acids. With 1 base removed from V and 5 bases from J, the gap between germline ends came to 12 bases. The germline V gene has CDR1 LGHNA and CDR2 YNFKEQ. TCRdb's copy holds only in-frame clones and misses some; the assay was immunoSEQ multiplex PCR. The sample includes tens of thousands of clones, approximately 89% seen only once; the top ten take around 3.5%. The genes are TRBV4-2 and TRBJ1-6; no firm D call. Sequenced sample: peripheral blood. This clonotype was obtained from a human donor in a cohort sampled during active COVID-19. This chain's CDR3 is CASSQVRVRNNSPLHF. For the CDR3, the DNA is TGTGCCAGCAGCCAAGTCCGGGTCCGGAATAATTCACCCCTCCACTTT.